Listed here are 16 T cell receptor beta chains from one sample, sequenced in a study of CD8+ T cells in alopecia areata. The sequencing template was cDNA reverse transcribed from extracted RNA. Sequencing used immunoSEQ multiplex PCR; TCRdb keeps in-frame clones, though not all of them. The table includes around 270,000 clones, 58% detected once. The treatment denotes: oral pan-JAK inhibitor, 5-10 mg twice daily. Sequencing used CD4+ T cells sorted from blood, obtained at week 24, from a patient treated with tofacitinib. These receptors were collected from a human donor with alopecia areata.

The V call is TRBV30, the J call TRBJ1-1; tentative D call: TRBD1 (5 bases). CDR1 is GTSNPN and CDR2 is SVGIG in the germline V gene (reference sequence). With 7 bases removed from V and 1 base from J, the gap between germline ends came to 7 bases. The CDR3 contains 11 residues. CDR3 nucleotide sequence: TGTGCCTCGCAGGGGAACACTGAAGCTTTCTTT. This gives the protein CASQGNTEAFF.

This chain uses TRBV5-1 with TRBJ2-7; 11 positions match TRBD1. J lost 5 bases, V lost 1 base, and 5 bases had no gene match. The CDR3 has 15 residues. Looked up from germline, CDR1 is SGHRS and CDR2 is YFSETQ. The CDR3 here is CASSLTPGQGDEQYF. The CDR3, as DNA: TGCGCCAGCAGCTTGACCCCGGGACAGGGGGACGAGCAGTACTTC.

This clone was detected only a few times. The V gene is TRBV4-1, the J gene TRBJ1-1; no clear D gene. Trimming took off 1 base at V and 1 base at J, with 16 bases between the two ends. This CDR3 has 17 amino acids. From germline, CDR1 is MGHRA and CDR2 YSYEKL. Here the CDR3 DNA reads TGCGCCAGCAGCCAAGGTAGTGGTCGTGGCAGGAACACTGAAGCTTTCTTT. Amino acid sequence: CASSQGSGRGRNTEAFF.

Notes on this clone: Since a far larger clone is one base different, this is likely a read error. Here the CDR3 omits its conserved ending phenylalanine or tryptophan, so a read error is the likely source. The chain employs TRBV9 and TRBJ2-4; TRBD1 matches at 10 bases. The CDR3 loop spans 14 amino acids. V lost 4 bases to trimming and J lost 6 bases; unmatched junction nucleotides: 4. Germline CDR1 reads SGDLS; CDR2 reads YYNGEE. The CDR3 DNA reads as TGTGCCAGCAGCCCGCGGACAGGGGGAAACATTCAGTACTTA. Protein: CASSPRTGGNIQYL.

V is TRBV10-3 and J is TRBJ2-7, with a possible D match to TRBD1 (6 bases). V was pared by 7 bases and J by 4 bases, with 17 bases between. The germline CDR1 and CDR2 sequences are ENHRY and SYGVKD. The CDR3 runs 14 residues. The CDR3 DNA reads TGTGCCATCACGAGGGCAGGGGCTATATACGAGCAGTACTTC. Amino acids: CAITRAGAIYEQYF.

The chain links TRBV6-5 to TRBJ2-5, with D tentatively TRBD2 (6 bases). The CDR3 has 15 amino acids. V was pared by 6 bases and J by 9 bases, with 23 bases between. The germline gives CDR1 MNHEY, CDR2 SVGAGI. The CDR3 DNA reads TGTGCCAGCAGGGCGCGCCGGGACTCCACCGAGGCCCAGTACTTC. Protein sequence: CASRARRDSTEAQYF.

CDR3 amino acids: CSVFRGYEQYF. CDR3 DNA sequence: TGCAGCGTTTTTCGGGGCTACGAGCAGTACTTC. The chain employs TRBV29-1 and TRBJ2-7; D possibly corresponds to TRBD2 (5 bases). V lost 5 bases and J lost 3, with 8 bases in between. The CDR3 is 11 residues long. Per the germline V gene, CDR1 is SQVTM and CDR2 is ANQGSEA.

This clone was recorded only once. The chain has TRBV15 and TRBJ2-2; 7 bases align to TRBD1. CDR1 and CDR2 from the germline V gene are LNHNV and YYDKDF (reference sequence). V shed 0 bases and J 2 bases; nucleotides not matched to a gene: 3. The CDR3 consists of 16 residues. CDR3 in amino acids: CATSREDRLNTGELFF. CDR3 coding DNA: TGTGCCACCAGCAGAGAGGACAGGTTAAACACCGGGGAGCTGTTTTTT. The complete variable domain, with remaining parts taken from reference TRBV15 and TRBJ2-2, reads DAMVIQNPRYQVTQFGKPVTLSCSQTLNHNVMYWYQQKSSQAPKLLFHYYDKDFNNEADTPDNFQSRRPNTSFCFLDIRSPGLGDTAMYLCATSREDRLNTGELFFGEGSRLTVL.

The chain couples TRBV4-3 to TRBJ2-7, with unresolved D. The CDR3 contains 16 residues. The germline gives CDR1 LGHNA, CDR2 YSLEER. Trimming took off 0 bases at V and 4 bases at J, with 16 bases between the two ends. The CDR3 bases are TGCGCCAGCAGCCAAGAGTATTCTATCAGAAATTACGAGCAGTACTTC. It codes for CASSQEYSIRNYEQYF.

This clone was counted between two and nine times. The gene calls are TRBV19 and TRBJ2-3, with no clear D. The CDR3 runs 12 residues. Trimming pared 6 bases from V and 4 bases from J, leaving 8 bases between. Germline V gene sequence: CDR1 LNHDA, CDR2 SQIVND (reference sequence). CDR3 sequence reads: CASSIMADTQYF. The CDR3 DNA follows: TGTGCCAGTAGCATTATGGCAGATACGCAGTATTTT.

The CDR3 region is CASSSHREETQYF. The DNA for the CDR3 is TGTGCCAGCAGTTCCCACAGGGAGGAGACCCAGTACTTC. V usage is TRBV6-5 and J usage is TRBJ2-5; possible D gene TRBD1, 6 bases. Germline V CDR1 and CDR2: MNHEY, SVGAGI. The V and J ends lost 4 bases and 5 bases respectively, with 11 bases between them. The CDR3 is 13 amino acids.

The chain is built from TRBV25-1 and TRBJ2-7; D ambiguous. This CDR3 has 12 residues. The germline CDR1 and CDR2 sequences are MGHDK and SYGVNS. Trimming took off 7 bases at V and 3 bases at J, with 10 bases between the two ends. The CDR3 region is CASIPTNYEQYF. CDR3 DNA sequence: TGTGCCAGCATTCCCACAAACTACGAGCAGTACTTC.

This clone has more than one count but fewer than ten. This sequence joins TRBV28 and TRBJ2-7; D unresolved. Trimming took 7 bases from V and 0 from J, leaving 7 bases between them. This CDR3 contains 12 residues. Per germline, CDR1 MDHEN and CDR2 SYDVKM. CDR3 protein: CASMSLSYEQYF. In nucleotides, the CDR3 is TGTGCCAGCATGAGCCTCTCCTACGAGCAGTACTTC.

The rearrangement joins TRBV2 to TRBJ1-6, with 8 bases that match TRBD1. Germline trimming cut 6 bases from V and 7 bases from J; bases unmatched to any gene: 11. Germline V gives CDR1 SNHLY, CDR2 FYNNEI. The CDR3 is made up of 16 amino acids. The CDR3: CASRETTGAPNSPLHF. As DNA, the CDR3 is TGTGCCAGCAGGGAGACGACAGGGGCACCCAATTCACCCCTCCACTTT.

V gene TRBV9 combines with J gene TRBJ2-7; D is unclear. The V gene's germline CDR1 is SGDLS and CDR2 YYNGEE. V was clipped by 3 bases and J by 2 bases, with 15 bases between them. CDR3 length: 15 amino acids. CDR3 loop: CASSADPQDTYEQYF. CDR3 DNA: TGTGCCAGCAGCGCGGATCCCCAAGACACCTACGAGCAGTACTTC.

J is TRBJ1-2 and V is TRBV13; D call uncertain. CDR1 is PRHDT and CDR2 is FYEKMQ in the germline V gene (reference sequence). Trimming left V 3 bases short and J 1 base short, with 21 bases between. This CDR3 is 18 amino acids long. The CDR3 nucleotides read TGTGCCAGCAGCTTGGCTGGGAGTATCACAGTCCTTAACTATGGCTACACCTTC. It codes for CASSLAGSITVLNYGYTF.